The entry below gives a single TCR beta chain sequence along with its context. Its antigen is unknown. The repertoire was sequenced with immunoSEQ multiplex PCR; TCRdb's copy has only in-frame clones and lacks some. Of some 140,000 clones in the sample, 80% to 95% were seen once. This sample stems from a study of T cell responses to AZD1222 COVID-19 vaccine. Across the whole study: The analysis combined second doses at about 4 or about 12 weeks.

The study, taken as a whole, reports: Vaccine-associated CD4 TCRs spanned spike, dominant at 160-218 and 743-854. Donors were largely white British and mainly female; clonal diversity was possibly underestimated.

Germline CDR1 SEHNR, CDR2 FQNEAQ (reference sequence). CDR3 length: 13 amino acids. Trimming left V 5 bases short and J 7 bases short, with 12 bases between. Source: peripheral blood, taken on day 0 of AZD1222 vaccination. V usage is TRBV7-9 and J usage is TRBJ2-1; D assignment may be TRBD1 or TRBD2 (5 bases each). The sequence came from an adult in good health. CDR3 sequence: CASSNRDRNEQFF. CDR3 bases: TGTGCCAGCAGCAACCGGGACCGGAATGAGCAGTTCTTC.